What follows describes a single T cell receptor (beta chain). The antigen is undetermined. The J segment lost 7 bases and the V segment lost 6 bases, leaving 5 bases of the junction unmatched. This CDR3 is 11 amino acids long. Germline assignment: CDR1 DFQATT and CDR2 SNEGSKA (reference sequence). A second PCR of about 6 to 12 cycles used a sample-barcoded 5' primer and a J-beta primer mix. With 12 random nucleotides, a template-switch adaptor tagged each individual cDNA molecule. MiXCR, applied by TCRdb to the 5' RACE reads, yields one record per CDR3 protein. The table records roughly 1.9 million distinct CDR3 sequences, 39% of them present only once. The sample comes from a study of blood T cells in healthy people across ages. Study-wide results and caveats: Shifts in expanded clonotypes may have been confounded by donor CMV status, which was unknown.

The chain uses TRBV20-1 and TRBJ1-2, with 7 positions matching TRBD1. The source of this sequence is a human donor in good health. Sequencing used blood. The CDR3 loop is CSALRGIGYTF. The CDR3 coding sequence is TGCAGTGCCCTCAGGGGGATTGGCTACACCTTC.